This TCR beta chain was identified in a study of blood T cell repertoires in COVID-19 (dated by TCRdb to the early 2020s). In terms of the full investigation: Collaborator samples came from the United States, Italy and Spain and covered acute and convalescent phases of COVID-19. The prospective study material was composed of cDNA or gDNA derived from T cells, B-cell-depleted T cells, or PBMCs. The dataset comprised deeply sampled blood TCRbeta repertoires from subjects exposed to, actively infected with, or recovered from COVID-19. The repertoires were released in a freely available public database meant as a resource for research on the immune response to SARS-CoV-2. The samples were drawn from two sources: the first 160 participants of the ongoing ImmuneRACE study, and 950 to 1,500 subjects contributed by 6 global collaborators. Sample metadata almost always included a de-identified subject ID, COVID-19 status, age in years and sex. HLA class I and class II types, where available, came from metadata supplied by the sample provider rather than from assay-based typing. Results the study describes overall, beyond this receptor: The quantity of clinical and demographic metadata differed by source and by participant and was supplied without curation.

The collaborating institutions used their own protocols to collect whole blood in K2EDTA tubes. For TCRbeta analysis, collaborators shipped samples in one of three forms: frozen whole blood, isolated PBMCs, or DNA extracted from either of those sample types. The immunoSEQ Assay, a bias-controlled multiplex PCR, was used to amplify TCRbeta CDR3 regions from genomic DNA. On the study's bioinformatics: Nucleated cell counts per sample were estimated from amplification of reference gene primers within the assay. Sequence reads were collapsed and filtered to measure the absolute abundance of every unique TCRbeta CDR3 rearrangement. Productive Simpson clonality was computed per sample as the square root of Simpson's diversity index over productive rearrangements. TCRdb provides this immuneACCESS table in a form limited to in-frame rearrangements. Some clones are lacking; in checked studies, under half of them reflect an unresolved V gene, and why the rest are absent is not known. The DNA gave D and trimming, while V, J and clone size come from that table. Recorded for this sample are 90,000 to 100,000 clones; about 80% of them occurred a single time. Together, the top ten hold about 10% of the sample.

In regard to this clone: Its antigen is not yet known. The sample holds no much larger clone one base away, and base qualities are not on file.

The clonotype originates from a man between 70 and 80 years old with acute or convalescent COVID-19. The sample consisted of peripheral blood.

The encoded CDR3 is CASSRDRGDSGNTIYF. The DNA is as follows: TGTGCCAGCAGCAGAGACAGGGGCGATTCTGGAAACACCATATATTTT. The rearrangement combines TRBV5-4 with TRBJ1-3; 8 of the junction bases match TRBD1. The CDR3 runs 16 residues from the cysteine to the phenylalanine. Solely the CDR3 DNA is kept, with 48 bases framed from the first base. The germline V gene (reference sequence) specifies SGHNT as CDR1 and YYREEE as CDR2. V is pruned by 4 bases and J by 1 base, leaving 7 bases of the junction without a gene match.